The next 17 T cell receptor beta chains were all read from a single sample in a study of blood T cells in healthy people across ages. Through a sample-barcoded 5' primer and a J-beta primer mix, a second PCR was run for about 6 to 11 cycles. TCRdb called the 5' RACE reads again in MiXCR, with one record for every CDR3 protein. This table has approximately 1.5 million distinct CDR3 sequences, roughly 32% appearing once. Sequencing input: blood. The receptors derive from a woman in her 30s in good health.

This clonotype was picked up a small number of times. CDR3 in DNA: TGCAGTGCTGAGCGGGGGACGAACACCGGGGAGCTGTTTTTT. As protein: CSAERGTNTGELFF. The chain carries TRBV20-1 and TRBJ2-2, with 8 bases aligning to TRBD2. The CDR3 runs to 14 residues. V lost 5 bases to trimming and J lost 0 bases; unmatched junction nucleotides: 2. Germline CDR1 is DFQATT and CDR2 is SNEGSKA (reference sequence).

Only a few counts were recorded for this clonotype. The gene calls are TRBV5-1 and TRBJ2-7; 9 positions match TRBD2. This CDR3 has 16 residues. Germline V CDR1 and CDR2: SGHRS, YFSETQ. V lost 4 bases and J lost 1; bases outside the gene matches: 9. DNA for the CDR3: TGCGCCAGCAGCCCCTGGGTAGCGGGAGTTTCCTACGAGCAGTACTTC. It codes for CASSPWVAGVSYEQYF.

The J gene is TRBJ2-5, the V gene TRBV2; 7 nucleotides line up with TRBD1. Gene TRBJ2-7 matches the end of the DNA better, so the J call may be wrong. CDR1 is SNHLY and CDR2 is FYNNEI in the germline V gene. The CDR3 is made up of 14 amino acids. The CDR3 region has the DNA TGTGCCAGCAGAAACACCGGGACAGCCTACGAGCAGTACTTC. The encoded protein is CASRNTGTAYEQYF.

CDR3 sequence reads: CAITGILSLEQFF. CDR3 nucleotide sequence: TGTGCCATTACCGGGATCCTAAGTCTTGAGCAGTTCTTC. The genes are TRBV6-1 and TRBJ2-1; D possibly corresponds to TRBD2 (5 bases). V was cut by 10 bases and J by 9 bases, with 19 bases left in between. Germline CDR1 reads MNHNS; CDR2 reads SASEGT. The CDR3 loop spans 13 amino acids.

The V and J genes are TRBV7-9 and TRBJ2-7; 9 bases match TRBD2. The CDR3 sequence is 15 residues long. CDR1 SEHNR and CDR2 FQNEAQ come from the germline V gene (reference sequence). Germline trimming cut 8 bases from V and 6 bases from J; bases unmatched to any gene: 14. CDR3 coding DNA: TGTGCCAGCGTGATAATAGCGGGAGTCGTCAGCGAGCAGTACTTC. Protein sequence: CASVIIAGVVSEQYF.

The J gene is TRBJ1-2, the V gene TRBV5-5, with D perhaps TRBD1 (6 bases). Trimming shortened V by 4 bases and J by 4 bases, and 14 bases separated the two germline ends. Per the germline V gene, CDR1 is SGHKS and CDR2 is YYEKEE (reference sequence). This CDR3 comprises 14 residues. CDR3 in DNA: TGTGCCAGCAGCCAGGACAGTAGGACCTATGGCTACACCTTC. Protein product: CASSQDSRTYGYTF.

This clonotype was seen ten or more times. The genes are TRBV29-1 and TRBJ2-1; no clear D. V was pared by 5 bases and J by 4 bases, with 9 bases between. Germline values: CDR1 SQVTM, CDR2 ANQGSEA. The CDR3 runs 12 residues. The CDR3 reads CSVPIPYNEQFF. The CDR3 coding sequence is TGCAGCGTTCCGATCCCGTACAATGAGCAGTTCTTC.

In the case of this clonotype: Being one base from a much bigger clone, this may be a read error. The V call is TRBV12-3 or TRBV12-4, the J call TRBJ1-5, with D tentatively TRBD1 (6 bases). TRBJ2-3 matches the DNA end more closely, so the J call is doubtful. The CDR3 spans 13 residues. CDR3 DNA sequence: TGTGCCAGCAGTACTGACAGGAATCAGCCCCAGTATTTT. Protein sequence: CASSTDRNQPQYF.

This clonotype was seen more than once but under ten times. The chain recombines TRBV10-3 with TRBJ1-5, with unresolved D. The germline V gene has CDR1 ENHRY and CDR2 SYGVKD. Trimming removed 3 bases at V and 0 bases at J, with 6 bases between. The CDR3 contains 14 residues. The CDR3 DNA reads as TGTGCCATCAGTGATATAGGTAGCAATCAGCCCCAGCATTTT. Amino acid sequence: CAISDIGSNQPQHF.

The chain combines TRBV7-2 with TRBJ2-5; D not certain. Germline V gene sequence: CDR1 SGHTA, CDR2 FQGNSA. CDR3 length equals 13 residues. V lost 5 bases and J lost 11, with 18 bases in between. CDR3 region: CASSATPNNEQYF. The DNA for the CDR3 is TGTGCCAGCAGCGCTACTCCCAACAATGAGCAGTACTTC. The entire variable domain, with the rest obtained from reference TRBV7-2 and TRBJ2-5, is as follows: GAGVSQSPSNKVTEKGKDVELRCDPISGHTALYWYRQSLGQGLEFLIYFQGNSAPDKSGLPSDRFSAERTGGSVSTLTIQRTQQEDSAVYLCASSATPNNEQYFGPGTRLLVL.

This clonotype came up a few times. The V call is TRBV5-6, the J call TRBJ2-1; TRBD2 agrees at 14 bases. J was trimmed by 5 bases and V by 4 bases; bases with no gene match: 11. The V gene's germline CDR1 is SGHDT and CDR2 YYEEEE. The CDR3 covers 18 residues. The CDR3 DNA sequence: TGTGCCAGCAGCAAGACTAGCGGGAGGGCCTTTTTCAACAATGAGCAGTTCTTC. Protein sequence: CASSKTSGRAFFNNEQFF.

V gene TRBV28 combines with J gene TRBJ2-7; 9 bases are a match to TRBD1. The trim removed 5 bases at V and 0 bases at J, leaving 5 bases unmatched. The CDR3 sequence is 15 residues long. Looked up from germline, CDR1 is MDHEN and CDR2 is SYDVKM. This chain's CDR3 is CASSDRDRASYEQYF. In DNA form, the CDR3 reads TGTGCCAGCAGTGACCGGGACAGGGCCTCCTACGAGCAGTACTTC. Filled out from reference TRBV28 and TRBJ2-7, the complete variable domain reads DVKVTQSSRYLVKRTGEKVFLECVQDMDHENMFWYRQDPGLGLRLIYFSYDVKMKEKGDIPEGYSVSREKKERFSLILESASTNQTSMYLCASSDRDRASYEQYFGPGTRLTVT.

This clonotype was found a few times. This sequence joins TRBV12-3 or TRBV12-4 and TRBJ2-7; D call uncertain. V shed 3 bases and J shed 3 bases, with 9 bases lying between them. The CDR3 extends over 13 amino acids. The CDR3 protein is CASSFTRYYEQYF. CDR3 nucleotides: TGTGCCAGCAGTTTCACCCGTTACTACGAGCAGTACTTC.

The chain links TRBV3-1 to TRBJ1-6, with D perhaps matching TRBD1 (5 bases). The V end was cut by 8 bases, the J end by 10 bases, with 15 bases between. The germline gives CDR1 LGHDT, CDR2 YNNKEL (reference sequence). There are 13 residues in the CDR3. The CDR3 reads CASCRGASSPLHF. In DNA, the CDR3 is TGTGCCAGCTGTCGAGGGGCATCCTCACCCCTCCACTTT.

The chain links TRBV20-1 to TRBJ1-1, with a possible D match to TRBD1 (6 bases). V was pared by 0 bases and J by 2 bases, with 10 bases between. The length of the CDR3 is 14 residues. Germline V lookup: CDR1 DFQATT, CDR2 SNEGSKA (reference sequence). In nucleotides, the CDR3 is TGCAGTGCTAGAGATAGGGACAAAAACACTGAAGCTTTCTTT. It encodes CSARDRDKNTEAFF.

The chain uses TRBV15 and TRBJ2-7; weak D call: TRBD2 (7 bases). Per germline, CDR1 LNHNV and CDR2 YYDKDF (reference sequence). V was trimmed by 5 bases and J by 1 base, leaving 21 bases between them. The CDR3 runs 17 residues. In DNA, the CDR3 is TGTGCCACCAGCGGAAGGGGGGGGGCCCCTGGATCCTACGAGCAGTACTTC. Translating it yields CATSGRGGAPGSYEQYF.

About this clonotype itself: A single base separates this from a much larger clone, so it may be a read error. The chain recombines TRBV29-1 with TRBJ1-2, with D uncertain. The V and J ends lost 8 bases and 4 bases respectively, with 11 bases between them. Germline CDR1 and CDR2: SQVTM and ANQGSEA. This CDR3 is 11 amino acids long. The DNA for the CDR3 is TGCAGCCCTTGGTCCGTCTATGGCTACACCTTC. The encoded protein is CSPWSVYGYTF.